This TCR beta chain was retrieved from a study of shared clonotypes between healthy human individuals. Study at large: Donors had three CD4 naive, three CD4 memory, two CD8 naive and one CD8 memory plate apiece.

The study's findings and limits: Sampling covered nothing but blood. Tissue TCR repertoires likely differ from those found in blood. An effect of sequencing depth on clonotype sharing among donors was expected.

A word on this clone: The antigen is unknown.

Data came from immunoSEQ multiplex PCR; TCRdb stores just in-frame clones and leaves some out. Of some 2.1 million clones in the sample, roughly 95% are singletons; the top ten hold roughly 0.13%. With V trimmed by 5 bases and J by 2 bases, 3 bases remained unmatched. Germline V CDR1 and CDR2: MNHEY, SVGAGI. The CDR3 consists of 14 residues. The TCR was taken from a man aged 18-30 years in good health. The genes are TRBV6-5 and TRBJ2-7; 10 positions match TRBD2. The sample consisted of naive CD4+ T cells sorted from blood. Subset described: CD45RA+ positively selected. The CDR3 spells CASSQLAGTYEQYF. CDR3 coding DNA: TGTGCCAGCAGTCAACTAGCGGGGACCTACGAGCAGTACTTC.